A selection of T cell receptor beta chains follows, all from one sample in a study of blood T cell repertoires in COVID-19. Clones were read by immunoSEQ multiplex PCR, and TCRdb kept only the in-frame ones, dropping some. This sample yields a few hundred thousand clones, of which about 82% are seen a single time; more than 2% belongs to the top ten. The material sequenced was peripheral blood. The receptors come from an older woman with COVID-19, enrolled during active disease. Both conserved end residues are part of each CDR3. The D gene is left open where the match is weak. Size values are once, few and many counts, or a class for expanded clones, and some rows have none.

clone_size: once; v_call: TRBV12-3/TRBV12-4; j_call: TRBJ1-1; d_call: NA; cdr3_aa: CASSSGRGAFF; cdr3_nt: TGTGCCAGCAGCTCGGGGAGGGGAGCTTTCTTT
clone_size: NA; v_call: TRBV28; j_call: TRBJ1-2; d_call: NA; cdr3_aa: CASSPQVNGYTF; cdr3_nt: TGTGCCAGCAGTCCACAGGTTAATGGCTACACCTTC
clone_size: NA; v_call: TRBV3-1/TRBV3-2; j_call: TRBJ1-4; d_call: NA; cdr3_aa: CASSSRGSYEKLFF; cdr3_nt: TGTGCCAGCAGCTCCCGCGGGAGTTATGAAAAACTGTTTTTT
clone_size: NA; v_call: TRBV19; j_call: TRBJ2-7; d_call: NA; cdr3_aa: CASSPSGTGGYEQYF; cdr3_nt: TGTGCCAGTAGTCCCTCGGGGACTGGGGGCTACGAGCAGTACTTC
clone_size: NA; v_call: TRBV29-1; j_call: TRBJ2-7; d_call: TRBD1; cdr3_aa: CSVSKDRATYEQYF; cdr3_nt: TGCAGCGTTAGTAAAGACAGGGCAACCTACGAGCAGTACTTC
clone_size: NA; v_call: TRBV24-1; j_call: TRBJ2-3; d_call: TRBD2; cdr3_aa: CATSEGGTSGTDTQYF; cdr3_nt: TGTGCCACCAGTGAGGGGGGGACTAGCGGGACAGATACGCAGTATTTT
clone_size: NA; v_call: TRBV27; j_call: TRBJ1-1; d_call: NA; cdr3_aa: CASSSRGGMNTEAFF; cdr3_nt: TGTGCCAGCAGTTCACGGGGGGGAATGAACACTGAAGCTTTCTTT
clone_size: NA; v_call: TRBV3-1/TRBV3-2; j_call: TRBJ2-7; d_call: TRBD1; cdr3_aa: CASSHYNRDRANEQYF; cdr3_nt: TGTGCCAGCAGCCACTACAACCGGGACAGGGCCAACGAGCAGTACTTC
clone_size: NA; v_call: TRBV19; j_call: TRBJ2-7; d_call: TRBD1; cdr3_aa: CASSRAGGISEQYF; cdr3_nt: TGTGCCAGTAGTCGGGCAGGGGGCATATCCGAGCAGTACTTC
clone_size: NA; v_call: TRBV6-6; j_call: TRBJ1-2; d_call: TRBD1; cdr3_aa: CASSSTTGGRSYGYTF; cdr3_nt: TGTGCCAGCAGTTCAACCACAGGGGGCAGATCCTATGGCTACACCTTC
clone_size: NA; v_call: TRBV2; j_call: TRBJ2-2; d_call: TRBD1; cdr3_aa: CASTAADRGRAGELFF; cdr3_nt: TGTGCCAGCACCGCAGCCGACAGGGGACGAGCCGGGGAGCTGTTTTTT
clone_size: NA; v_call: TRBV27; j_call: TRBJ2-7; d_call: TRBD2; cdr3_aa: CASRTGLAGVYEQYF; cdr3_nt: TGTGCCAGCAGGACGGGACTAGCGGGGGTCTACGAGCAGTACTTC
clone_size: NA; v_call: TRBV7-9; j_call: TRBJ2-7; d_call: NA; cdr3_aa: CASSSLTISGEQYF; cdr3_nt: TGTGCCAGCAGCTCCCTGACAATTTCAGGGGAGCAGTACTTC
clone_size: NA; v_call: TRBV6-1; j_call: TRBJ1-2; d_call: NA; cdr3_aa: CASSEDPTPPVRTF; cdr3_nt: TGTGCCAGCAGTGAAGACCCGACTCCCCCCGTGAGAACCTTC
clone_size: NA; v_call: TRBV6-5; j_call: TRBJ2-7; d_call: NA; cdr3_aa: CASSYQSGGTYEQYF; cdr3_nt: TGTGCCAGCAGTTACCAATCGGGCGGGACCTACGAGCAGTACTTC
clone_size: NA; v_call: TRBV13; j_call: TRBJ2-7; d_call: NA; cdr3_aa: CASSPKFTLSSYEQYF; cdr3_nt: TGTGCCAGCAGCCCTAAATTCACCTTGAGCTCCTACGAGCAGTACTTC
clone_size: few; v_call: TRBV4-1; j_call: TRBJ1-2; d_call: NA; cdr3_aa: CASSQDQDFYGYTF; cdr3_nt: TGCGCCAGCAGCCAAGATCAGGACTTCTATGGCTACACCTTC
clone_size: NA; v_call: TRBV12-3/TRBV12-4; j_call: TRBJ2-1; d_call: NA; cdr3_aa: CASSSGLYNEQFF; cdr3_nt: TGTGCCAGCAGTTCGGGACTGTACAATGAGCAGTTCTTC
clone_size: NA; v_call: TRBV29-1; j_call: TRBJ2-3; d_call: NA; cdr3_aa: CSVGGATDTQYF; cdr3_nt: TGCAGCGTTGGCGGGGCGACAGATACGCAGTATTTT
clone_size: NA; v_call: TRBV14; j_call: TRBJ1-2; d_call: NA; cdr3_aa: CASSQGQGSKTLGYTF; cdr3_nt: TGTGCCAGCAGCCAAGGGCAGGGTAGTAAAACTCTTGGCTACACCTTC
clone_size: NA; v_call: TRBV7-8; j_call: TRBJ1-3; d_call: NA; cdr3_aa: CASSLIIAGGRSGNTIYF; cdr3_nt: TGTGCCAGCAGCTTAATTATCGCGGGGGGCCGCTCTGGAAACACCATATATTTT
clone_size: once; v_call: TRBV7-2; j_call: TRBJ2-5; d_call: TRBD1; cdr3_aa: CASSGDSPETQYF; cdr3_nt: TGTGCCAGCTCAGGGGACAGCCCAGAGACCCAGTACTTC
clone_size: NA; v_call: TRBV21-1; j_call: TRBJ2-1; d_call: NA; cdr3_aa: CASSKESAGGDYNEQFF; cdr3_nt: TGTGCCAGCAGCAAAGAATCCGCCGGTGGAGACTACAATGAGCAGTTCTTC
clone_size: NA; v_call: TRBV5-1; j_call: TRBJ1-1; d_call: TRBD1; cdr3_aa: CASRIQIGQGGTEAFF; cdr3_nt: TGCGCCAGCAGGATACAGATCGGACAGGGGGGCACTGAAGCTTTCTTT
clone_size: NA; v_call: TRBV5-4; j_call: TRBJ2-6; d_call: TRBD1; cdr3_aa: CASSEGQGRSSWANVLTF; cdr3_nt: TGTGCCAGCAGCGAGGGACAGGGAAGGTCGTCTTGGGCCAACGTCCTGACTTTC
clone_size: once; v_call: TRBV5-1; j_call: TRBJ1-5; d_call: TRBD1; cdr3_aa: CASSLGTGKNQPQHF; cdr3_nt: TGCGCCAGCAGCTTGGGGACAGGGAAGAATCAGCCCCAGCATTTT
clone_size: NA; v_call: TRBV7-2; j_call: TRBJ2-5; d_call: TRBD2; cdr3_aa: CASSLTSGGGETQYF; cdr3_nt: TGTGCCAGCAGCCTTACTAGCGGGGGGGGTGAGACCCAGTACTTC
clone_size: NA; v_call: TRBV2; j_call: TRBJ1-2; d_call: TRBD1; cdr3_aa: CASRGDRDYGYTF; cdr3_nt: TGTGCCAGCAGGGGGGACAGGGACTATGGCTACACCTTC
clone_size: NA; v_call: TRBV6-6; j_call: TRBJ1-1; d_call: NA; cdr3_aa: CASITQGVAFF; cdr3_nt: TGTGCCAGCATTACACAGGGTGTTGCTTTCTTT
clone_size: NA; v_call: TRBV11-3; j_call: TRBJ2-5; d_call: TRBD1; cdr3_aa: CASSLDSGQGQETQYF; cdr3_nt: TGTGCCAGCAGCTTAGATTCGGGACAGGGGCAAGAGACCCAGTACTTC
clone_size: few; v_call: TRBV5-4; j_call: TRBJ2-3; d_call: TRBD2; cdr3_aa: CASSLVATSGSADTQYF; cdr3_nt: TGTGCCAGCAGCTTGGTGGCCACTAGCGGGAGCGCAGATACGCAGTATTTT
clone_size: NA; v_call: TRBV11-2; j_call: TRBJ1-3; d_call: NA; cdr3_aa: CASFKPGGPSGNTIYF; cdr3_nt: TGTGCCAGCTTTAAACCAGGTGGCCCCTCTGGAAACACCATATATTTT
clone_size: once; v_call: TRBV6-4; j_call: TRBJ2-1; d_call: TRBD2; cdr3_aa: CASSDLAGGLNEQFF; cdr3_nt: TGTGCCAGCAGTGACTTAGCGGGGGGGCTTAATGAGCAGTTCTTC
clone_size: few; v_call: TRBV11-2; j_call: TRBJ2-2; d_call: TRBD2; cdr3_aa: CASSPRLAGGSGELFF; cdr3_nt: TGTGCCAGCAGCCCCCGACTAGCGGGAGGTTCCGGGGAGCTGTTTTTT
clone_size: few; v_call: TRBV5-1; j_call: TRBJ2-7; d_call: TRBD1; cdr3_aa: CASRWDRDREQYF; cdr3_nt: TGCGCCAGCAGATGGGACAGGGATCGCGAGCAGTACTTC
clone_size: once; v_call: TRBV18; j_call: TRBJ2-3; d_call: NA; cdr3_aa: CASSPMTITSTDTQYF; cdr3_nt: TGTGCCAGCTCACCTATGACTATAACTAGCACAGATACGCAGTATTTT
clone_size: NA; v_call: TRBV7-2; j_call: TRBJ1-1; d_call: TRBD1; cdr3_aa: CASSLVGTGGGTEAFF; cdr3_nt: TGTGCCAGCAGCTTAGTGGGAACAGGGGGGGGTACTGAAGCTTTCTTT
clone_size: NA; v_call: TRBV27; j_call: TRBJ1-2; d_call: NA; cdr3_aa: CASSLSGSNYGYTF; cdr3_nt: TGTGCCAGCAGTTTATCGGGCAGTAACTATGGCTACACCTTC
clone_size: NA; v_call: TRBV27; j_call: TRBJ2-7; d_call: TRBD2; cdr3_aa: CASSSRGDGGKQYF; cdr3_nt: TGTGCCAGCAGTTCGCGGGGCGACGGGGGGAAGCAGTACTTC
clone_size: NA; v_call: TRBV18; j_call: TRBJ2-2; d_call: NA; cdr3_aa: CASSPVSGATGELFF; cdr3_nt: TGTGCCAGCTCACCAGTGTCCGGAGCTACCGGGGAGCTGTTTTTT
clone_size: NA; v_call: TRBV29-1; j_call: TRBJ2-7; d_call: TRBD2; cdr3_aa: CSAQGTTYEQYF; cdr3_nt: TGCAGCGCCCAAGGGACTACTTACGAGCAGTACTTC
clone_size: NA; v_call: TRBV12-3/TRBV12-4; j_call: TRBJ2-7; d_call: NA; cdr3_aa: CASRRQEGYEQYF; cdr3_nt: TGTGCCAGCAGGCGACAGGAAGGCTACGAGCAGTACTTC
clone_size: NA; v_call: TRBV3-1/TRBV3-2; j_call: TRBJ1-6; d_call: NA; cdr3_aa: CASSNRVLSSYYNSPLHF; cdr3_nt: TGTGCCAGCAGTAACAGAGTTCTCAGCTCCTACTATAATTCACCCCTCCACTTT